This T cell receptor (beta chain) is from a study of preoperative IRX-2 immunotherapy in early breast cancer. Noted treatment: preoperative locoregional IRX-2 cytokine immunotherapy. This phase Ib study tested locoregional IRX-2 cytokine immunotherapy given before surgery. Repertoires were generated with immunoSEQ multiplex PCR, while TCRdb's copy carries only in-frame clones and drops some. This repertoire shows around 2,000 clones, 60% to 80% found once; its top ten account for 10%. V was pared by 7 bases and J by 4 bases, with 16 bases between. CDR3 length: 14 amino acids. The germline gives CDR1 LNHDA, CDR2 SQIVND (reference sequence).

The chain employs TRBV19 and TRBJ1-1; D is ambiguous. The material sequenced was tumor tissue, taken before IRX-2 immunotherapy. The receptor's source is a human donor with breast cancer. This chain's CDR3 is CASNPKPWGTEAFF. The CDR3 DNA reads as TGTGCCAGTAACCCAAAGCCCTGGGGCACTGAAGCTTTCTTT.